The clone carrying this TCR beta chain has a single count. Its antigen is as yet unknown. The sample contains more than one DNA sequence encoding this CDR3. CDR3 size: 14 residues. CDR1 is SGDLS and CDR2 is YYNGEE in the germline V gene. Trimming took 0 bases from V and 0 from J, leaving 7 bases between them. The table came from immunoSEQ multiplex PCR; TCRdb's copy has only in-frame clones and leaves some out. The repertoire holds 140,000 to 150,000 clones, with about 90% as singletons. This entry belongs to a study of T cell responses to AZD1222 COVID-19 vaccine. Analyses pooled second doses at about 4 or about 12 weeks. Points from the study as a whole: Only a handful of individuals given AZD1222 were seropositive at baseline. Among vaccine-associated CD4 TCRs, coverage spanned spike, with dominance at 160-218 and 743-854. Repertoire sampling was restricted to post-peak T cell response timepoints.

This clonotype was obtained from an adult who received the AZD1222 COVID-19 vaccine. The sequenced sample was peripheral blood, obtained 28 days after the second AZD1222 dose. This sequence joins TRBV9 and TRBJ2-7; D uncertain. The chain's CDR3 is CASSVVPSSYEQYF. The CDR3 nucleotides are TGTGCCAGCAGCGTAGTTCCTAGCTCCTACGAGCAGTACTTC. The full variable domain, with the rest looked up from reference TRBV9 and TRBJ2-7, is DSGVTQTPKHLITATGQRVTLRCSPRSGDLSVYWYQQSLDQGLQFLIQYYNGEERAKGNILERFSAQQFPDLHSELNLSSLELGDSALYFCASSVVPSSYEQYFGPGTRLTVT.